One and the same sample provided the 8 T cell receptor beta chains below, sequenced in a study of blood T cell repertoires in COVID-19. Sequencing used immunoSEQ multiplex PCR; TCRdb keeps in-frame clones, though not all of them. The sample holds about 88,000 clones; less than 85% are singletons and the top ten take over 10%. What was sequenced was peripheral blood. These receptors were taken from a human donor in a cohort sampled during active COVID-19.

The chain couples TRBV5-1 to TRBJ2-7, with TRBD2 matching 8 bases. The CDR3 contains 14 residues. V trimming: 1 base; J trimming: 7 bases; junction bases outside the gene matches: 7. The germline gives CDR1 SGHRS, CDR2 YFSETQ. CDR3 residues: CASSLQPPGGEQYF. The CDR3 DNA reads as TGCGCCAGCAGCTTGCAGCCCCCGGGGGGGGAGCAGTACTTC.

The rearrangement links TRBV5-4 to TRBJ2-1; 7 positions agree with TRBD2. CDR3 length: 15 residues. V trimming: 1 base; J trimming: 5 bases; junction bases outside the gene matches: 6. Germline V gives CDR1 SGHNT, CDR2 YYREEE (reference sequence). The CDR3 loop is CASSLSASGHNEQFF. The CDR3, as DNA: TGTGCCAGCAGCTTGTCGGCTAGCGGTCACAATGAGCAGTTCTTC.

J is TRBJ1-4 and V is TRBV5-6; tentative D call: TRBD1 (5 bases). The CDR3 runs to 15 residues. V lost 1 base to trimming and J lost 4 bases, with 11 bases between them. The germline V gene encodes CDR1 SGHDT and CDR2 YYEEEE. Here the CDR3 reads CASSLSGARNEKLFF. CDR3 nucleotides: TGTGCCAGCAGCTTGAGTGGGGCCCGTAATGAAAAACTGTTTTTT. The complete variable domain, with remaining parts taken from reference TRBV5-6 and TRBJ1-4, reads DAGVTQSPTHLIKTRGQQVTLRCSPKSGHDTVSWYQQALGQGPQFIFQYYEEEERQRGNFPDRFSGHQFPNYSSELNVNALLLGDSALYLCASSLSGARNEKLFFGSGTQLSVL.

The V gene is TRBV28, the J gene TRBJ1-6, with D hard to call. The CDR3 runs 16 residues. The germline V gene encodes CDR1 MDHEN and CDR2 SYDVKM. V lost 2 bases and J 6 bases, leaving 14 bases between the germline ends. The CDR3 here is CASSLIPGRSNSPLHF. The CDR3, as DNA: TGTGCCAGCAGTTTAATCCCCGGGAGGAGTAATTCACCCCTCCACTTT. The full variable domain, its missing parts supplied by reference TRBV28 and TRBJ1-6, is DVKVTQSSRYLVKRTGEKVFLECVQDMDHENMFWYRQDPGLGLRLIYFSYDVKMKEKGDIPEGYSVSREKKERFSLILESASTNQTSMYLCASSLIPGRSNSPLHFGNGTRLTVT.

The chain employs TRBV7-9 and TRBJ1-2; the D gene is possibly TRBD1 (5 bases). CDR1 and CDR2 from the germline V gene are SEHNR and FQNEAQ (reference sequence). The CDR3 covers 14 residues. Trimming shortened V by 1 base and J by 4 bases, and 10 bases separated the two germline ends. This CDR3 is CASSLGQSFYGYTF. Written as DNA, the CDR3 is TGTGCCAGCAGCTTAGGACAGTCGTTCTATGGCTACACCTTC.

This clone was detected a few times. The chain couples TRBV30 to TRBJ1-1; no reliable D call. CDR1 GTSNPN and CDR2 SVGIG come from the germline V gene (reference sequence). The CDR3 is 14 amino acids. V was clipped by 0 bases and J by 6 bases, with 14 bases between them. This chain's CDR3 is CAWSVKAGGPEAFF. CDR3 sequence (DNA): TGTGCCTGGAGTGTAAAGGCAGGAGGCCCTGAAGCTTTCTTT.

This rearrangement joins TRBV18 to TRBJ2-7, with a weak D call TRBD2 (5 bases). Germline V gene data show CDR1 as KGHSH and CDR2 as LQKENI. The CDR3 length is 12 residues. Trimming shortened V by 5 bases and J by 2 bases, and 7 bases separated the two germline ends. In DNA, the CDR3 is TGTGCCAGCTCATCCGGGGCCTACGAGCAGTACTTC. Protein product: CASSSGAYEQYF.

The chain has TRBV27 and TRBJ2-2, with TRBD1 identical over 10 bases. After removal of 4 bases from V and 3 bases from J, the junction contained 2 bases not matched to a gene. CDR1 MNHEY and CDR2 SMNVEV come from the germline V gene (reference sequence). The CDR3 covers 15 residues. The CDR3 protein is CASSSGTGDTGELFF. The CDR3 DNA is TGTGCCAGCAGTTCCGGGACAGGGGACACCGGGGAGCTGTTTTTT.